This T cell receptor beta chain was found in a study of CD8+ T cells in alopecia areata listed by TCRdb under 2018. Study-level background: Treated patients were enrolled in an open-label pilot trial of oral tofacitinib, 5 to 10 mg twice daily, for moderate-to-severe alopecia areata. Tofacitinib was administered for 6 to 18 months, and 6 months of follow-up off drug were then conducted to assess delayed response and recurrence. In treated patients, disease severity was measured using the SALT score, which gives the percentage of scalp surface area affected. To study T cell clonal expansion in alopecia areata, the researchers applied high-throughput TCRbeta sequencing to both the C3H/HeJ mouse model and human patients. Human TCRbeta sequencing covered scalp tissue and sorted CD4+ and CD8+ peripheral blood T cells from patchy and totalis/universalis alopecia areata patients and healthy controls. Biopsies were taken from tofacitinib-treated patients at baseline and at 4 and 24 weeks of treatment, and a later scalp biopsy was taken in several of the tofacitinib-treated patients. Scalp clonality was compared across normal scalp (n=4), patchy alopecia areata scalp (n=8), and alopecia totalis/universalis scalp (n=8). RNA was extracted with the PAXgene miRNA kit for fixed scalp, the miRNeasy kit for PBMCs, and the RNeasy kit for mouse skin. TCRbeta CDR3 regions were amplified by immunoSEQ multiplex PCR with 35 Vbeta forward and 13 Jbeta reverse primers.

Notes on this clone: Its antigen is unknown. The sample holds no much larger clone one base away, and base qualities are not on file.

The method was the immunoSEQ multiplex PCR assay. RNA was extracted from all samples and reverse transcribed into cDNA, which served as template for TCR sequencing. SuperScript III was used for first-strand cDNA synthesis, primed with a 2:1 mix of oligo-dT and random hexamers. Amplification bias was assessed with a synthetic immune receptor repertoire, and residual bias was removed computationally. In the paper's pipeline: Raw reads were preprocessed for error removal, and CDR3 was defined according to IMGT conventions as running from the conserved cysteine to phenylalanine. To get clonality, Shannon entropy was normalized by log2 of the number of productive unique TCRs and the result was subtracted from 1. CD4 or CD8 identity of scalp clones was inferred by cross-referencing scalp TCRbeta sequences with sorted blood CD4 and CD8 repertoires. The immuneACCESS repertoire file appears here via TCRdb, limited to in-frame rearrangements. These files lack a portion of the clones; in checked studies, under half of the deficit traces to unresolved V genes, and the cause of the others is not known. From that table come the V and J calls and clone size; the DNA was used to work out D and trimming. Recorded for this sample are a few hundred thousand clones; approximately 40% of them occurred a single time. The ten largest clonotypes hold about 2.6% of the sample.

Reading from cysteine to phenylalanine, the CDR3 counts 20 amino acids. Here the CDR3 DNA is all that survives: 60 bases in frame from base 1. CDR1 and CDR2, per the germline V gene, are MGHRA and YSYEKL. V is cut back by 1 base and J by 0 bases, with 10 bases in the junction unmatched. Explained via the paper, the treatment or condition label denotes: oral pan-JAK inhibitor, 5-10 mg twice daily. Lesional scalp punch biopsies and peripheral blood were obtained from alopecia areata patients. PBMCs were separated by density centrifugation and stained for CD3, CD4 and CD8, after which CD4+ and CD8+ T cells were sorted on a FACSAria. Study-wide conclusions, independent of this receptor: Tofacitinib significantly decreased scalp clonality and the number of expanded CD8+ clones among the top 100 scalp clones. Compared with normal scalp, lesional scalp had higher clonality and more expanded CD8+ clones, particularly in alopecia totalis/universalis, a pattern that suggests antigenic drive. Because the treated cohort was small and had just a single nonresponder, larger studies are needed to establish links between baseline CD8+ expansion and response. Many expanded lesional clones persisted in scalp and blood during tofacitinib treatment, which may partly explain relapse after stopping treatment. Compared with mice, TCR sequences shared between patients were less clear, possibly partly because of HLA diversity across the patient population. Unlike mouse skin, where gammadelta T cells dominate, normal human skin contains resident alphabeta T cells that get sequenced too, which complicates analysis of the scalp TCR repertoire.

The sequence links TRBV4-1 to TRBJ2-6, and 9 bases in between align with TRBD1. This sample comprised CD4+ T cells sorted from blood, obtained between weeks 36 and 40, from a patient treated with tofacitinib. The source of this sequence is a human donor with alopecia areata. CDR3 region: CASSQGGQGQYNSGANVLTF. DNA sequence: TGCGCCAGCAGCCAAGGGGGACAGGGCCAATATAACTCTGGGGCCAACGTCCTGACTTTC.